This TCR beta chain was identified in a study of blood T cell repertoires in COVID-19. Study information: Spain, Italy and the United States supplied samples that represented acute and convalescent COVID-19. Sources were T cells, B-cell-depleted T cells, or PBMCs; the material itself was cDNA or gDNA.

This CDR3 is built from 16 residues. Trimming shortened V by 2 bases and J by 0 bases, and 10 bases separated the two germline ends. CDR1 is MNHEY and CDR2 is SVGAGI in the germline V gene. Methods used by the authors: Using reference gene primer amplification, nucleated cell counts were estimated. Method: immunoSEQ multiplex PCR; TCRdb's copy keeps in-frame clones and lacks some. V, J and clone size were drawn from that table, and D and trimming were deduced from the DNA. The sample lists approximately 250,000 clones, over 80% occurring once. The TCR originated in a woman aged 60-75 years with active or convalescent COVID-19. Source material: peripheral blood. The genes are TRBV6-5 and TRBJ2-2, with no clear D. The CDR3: CASSYLTVTNTGELFF. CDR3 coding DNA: TGTGCCAGCAGTTACCTCACAGTTACGAACACCGGGGAGCTGTTTTTT.